The text below deals with one TCR beta chain. Antigen: not known. The sample originates from a study of identical twins. The J segment lost 0 bases and the V segment lost 4 bases, leaving 5 bases of the junction unmatched. There are 16 residues in the CDR3. The V gene's germline CDR1 is MNHEY and CDR2 SMNVEV (reference sequence). Study-level points and caveats: In cord blood, abundant beta clonotypes had fewer insertions; memory showed no trend. Twins showed weaker excess sharing in their beta out-of-frame sequences.

Using its own MiXCR run on the 5' RACE reads, TCRdb lists one record per CDR3 protein. The sample comprises roughly 230,000 distinct CDR3 sequences, about 9% of which are singletons, and 3% rests with the top ten. A further study also used this sample, focusing on yellow fever vaccine responses in identical twins.

The source of this sequence is a woman aged 18-35 years in good health. The chain carries TRBV27 and TRBJ2-2; 7 bases are a match to TRBD1. The sequenced sample was CD8+ T cells sorted from blood. CDR3 coding DNA: TGTGCCAGCAGTTCACGACAGGGAACGAACACCGGGGAGCTGTTTTTT. It encodes CASSSRQGTNTGELFF.